This TCR beta chain was profiled in a study of blood T cell repertoires in COVID-19. About the research overall: Specimens from acute and convalescent COVID-19 originated in the United States, Italy and Spain. Sources were T cells, B-cell-depleted T cells, or PBMCs; the material itself was cDNA or gDNA.

Trimming shortened V by 0 bases and J by 1 base, and 9 bases separated the two germline ends. The CDR3 sequence is 16 residues long. Germline loops: CDR1 ENHRY, CDR2 SYGVKD. Study processing details: The authors estimated nucleated cell counts from reference gene primer amplification. Measured with immunoSEQ multiplex PCR; TCRdb has only the in-frame clones, and not every one. V, J and clone size derive from that table, while D and trimming were established from the DNA sequence. This sample yields around 250,000 clones, of which roughly 82% are seen a single time; 9% to 15% belongs to the top ten. Input material: peripheral blood. The clonotype comes from a man older than 75 with acute or convalescent COVID-19. This chain connects TRBV10-3 to TRBJ2-2; D is possibly TRBD1 (5 bases). The CDR3 DNA follows: TGTGCCATCAGTGAGTCGGCAACAGGGAACACCGGGGAGCTGTTTTTT. It is translated as CAISESATGNTGELFF.